Listed below are T cell receptor beta chains from one sample, sequenced in a study of immune characteristics of hereditary and idiopathic chronic pancreatitis. Profiled with immunoSEQ multiplex PCR; TCRdb holds only in-frame clones, not every one. The sample includes some 15,000 clones, about 73% of them seen just once. The material sequenced was pancreas tissue with hereditary chronic pancreatitis. These receptors all come from a human donor with chronic pancreatitis. Both conserved end residues are part of each CDR3. Each record gives: CDR3 DNA, CDR3 protein, V gene, J gene, D gene, clone size. A D gene is named only where the DNA matches it firmly. Clone size appears in some rows only: once, few, many, or a class for an expanded clone.

CDR3nt: TGTGCCAGTAGTATCCTCCACCAAGAGACCCAGTACTTC; CDR3aa: CASSILHQETQYF; v_gene: TRBV19; j_gene: TRBJ2-5; d_gene: -; abundance: -
CDR3nt: TGCGCCAGCAGCTTGGGGGACCAAGCCTACGAGCAGTACTTC; CDR3aa: CASSLGDQAYEQYF; v_gene: TRBV5-1; j_gene: TRBJ2-7; d_gene: -; abundance: -
CDR3nt: TGTGCCAGCAGCTTAGGGCTAGCCGGGGAGACCCAGTACTTC; CDR3aa: CASSLGLAGETQYF; v_gene: TRBV7-8; j_gene: TRBJ2-5; d_gene: -; abundance: -
CDR3nt: TGTGCTAGCAGCTTACGGCCGAGCGGGAGTGGGACCGGGGAGCTGTTTTTT; CDR3aa: CASSLRPSGSGTGELFF; v_gene: TRBV7-7; j_gene: TRBJ2-2; d_gene: TRBD2; abundance: medium-sized
CDR3nt: TGTGCCAGCAGCTTGGTTAGTGCGGGAGACGGGCAGTTCTTC; CDR3aa: CASSLVSAGDGQFF; v_gene: TRBV5-5; j_gene: TRBJ2-1; d_gene: TRBD2; abundance: -
CDR3nt: TGTGCCAGCAGCTTGGGGACTAGCGGGATGGGGGCCAACGTCCTGACTTTC; CDR3aa: CASSLGTSGMGANVLTF; v_gene: TRBV7-6; j_gene: TRBJ2-6; d_gene: TRBD2; abundance: -
CDR3nt: TGTGCCAGCAGCCCGCAGGGGGATTCACCCCTCCACTTT; CDR3aa: CASSPQGDSPLHF; v_gene: TRBV9; j_gene: TRBJ1-6; d_gene: TRBD1; abundance: -
CDR3nt: TGTGCCAGCAGCGCTTCTCCCGACGGGTCCTACAATGAGCAGTTCTTC; CDR3aa: CASSASPDGSYNEQFF; v_gene: TRBV6-4; j_gene: TRBJ2-1; d_gene: -; abundance: -
CDR3nt: TGTGCCACCAGCCCCGGGGTAAACACCGGGGAGCTGTTTTTT; CDR3aa: CATSPGVNTGELFF; v_gene: TRBV24-1; j_gene: TRBJ2-2; d_gene: -; abundance: -
CDR3nt: TGTGTCAGCAGGAGGGAGACAGGCAGGGCTTTCTTT; CDR3aa: CVSRRETGRAFF; v_gene: TRBV2; j_gene: TRBJ1-1; d_gene: -; abundance: once
CDR3nt: TGTGCCAGTAGCCCCCGACAGGGGGCAGGTGAAAAACTGTTTTTT; CDR3aa: CASSPRQGAGEKLFF; v_gene: TRBV19; j_gene: TRBJ1-4; d_gene: TRBD1; abundance: -
CDR3nt: TGTGCCACCAGCAGGATCAGGGATCCTAACACCGGGGAGCTGTTTTTT; CDR3aa: CATSRIRDPNTGELFF; v_gene: TRBV15; j_gene: TRBJ2-2; d_gene: -; abundance: -
CDR3nt: TGTGCCAGCTCACCCCCGTATGGCGGAAACTATGGCTACACCTTC; CDR3aa: CASSPPYGGNYGYTF; v_gene: TRBV18; j_gene: TRBJ1-2; d_gene: -; abundance: -
CDR3nt: TGCGCCAGCGGTCAGTCAGGGAATGCAGATACGCAGTATTTT; CDR3aa: CASGQSGNADTQYF; v_gene: TRBV10-2; j_gene: TRBJ2-3; d_gene: -; abundance: -
CDR3nt: TGTGCCAGCACTGCCGGCCCCCCGAGCTCCTACAATGAGCAGTTCTTC; CDR3aa: CASTAGPPSSYNEQFF; v_gene: TRBV5-4; j_gene: TRBJ2-1; d_gene: -; abundance: -
CDR3nt: TGCGCCAGCAGCCAAGATCTGACAGCTTTAAGCTCCTACGAGCAGTACTTC; CDR3aa: CASSQDLTALSSYEQYF; v_gene: TRBV4-1; j_gene: TRBJ2-7; d_gene: -; abundance: -
CDR3nt: TGTGCCTGGAAGCAGGGGTCGAACACCGGGGAGCTGTTTTTT; CDR3aa: CAWKQGSNTGELFF; v_gene: TRBV30; j_gene: TRBJ2-2; d_gene: -; abundance: -
CDR3nt: TGTGCCACCAGCAGAGATAGCGGGAGAGGGGCAGATACGCAGTATTTT; CDR3aa: CATSRDSGRGADTQYF; v_gene: TRBV15; j_gene: TRBJ2-3; d_gene: TRBD2; abundance: -
CDR3nt: TGTGCCAGCAGCTTAGTTGCAGGGGAGAGCAATCAGCCCCAGCATTTT; CDR3aa: CASSLVAGESNQPQHF; v_gene: TRBV7-2; j_gene: TRBJ1-5; d_gene: -; abundance: -
CDR3nt: TGTGCCAGCAGTTACAACTCCTACGAGCAGTACTTC; CDR3aa: CASSYNSYEQYF; v_gene: TRBV28; j_gene: TRBJ2-7; d_gene: -; abundance: -
CDR3nt: TGTGCCAGCAGTTTATCAAATATCGGTGTCTATGGCTACACCTTC; CDR3aa: CASSLSNIGVYGYTF; v_gene: TRBV28; j_gene: TRBJ1-2; d_gene: -; abundance: -
CDR3nt: TGTGCCATCAGTGAGCCGGGGGGAGGGAGCTCCTACGAGCAGTACTTC; CDR3aa: CAISEPGGGSSYEQYF; v_gene: TRBV10-3; j_gene: TRBJ2-7; d_gene: TRBD2; abundance: -
CDR3nt: TGTGCCAGCAGGGGACTAGCGGGAGAGAACTACAATGAGCAGTTCTTC; CDR3aa: CASRGLAGENYNEQFF; v_gene: TRBV2; j_gene: TRBJ2-1; d_gene: TRBD2; abundance: -
CDR3nt: TGTGCCAGTAGGGGTAGGATCGGAGGCACTGAAGCTTTCTTT; CDR3aa: CASRGRIGGTEAFF; v_gene: TRBV19; j_gene: TRBJ1-1; d_gene: -; abundance: -
CDR3nt: TGCGCCAGCAGCGGGGGGACAGGACACACAGATACGCAGTATTTT; CDR3aa: CASSGGTGHTDTQYF; v_gene: TRBV5-1; j_gene: TRBJ2-3; d_gene: TRBD1; abundance: -
CDR3nt: TGTGCCAGTAGTTTCGGGCCCCTAACAGATACGCAGTATTTT; CDR3aa: CASSFGPLTDTQYF; v_gene: TRBV19; j_gene: TRBJ2-3; d_gene: -; abundance: -
CDR3nt: TGTGCCAGCTCACCGGGACAAGCTGAAAACACCATATATTTT; CDR3aa: CASSPGQAENTIYF; v_gene: TRBV18; j_gene: TRBJ1-3; d_gene: -; abundance: -
CDR3nt: TGTGCCAGCAGCCCCGGACAGGGACCCTACGAGCAGTACTTC; CDR3aa: CASSPGQGPYEQYF; v_gene: TRBV7-6; j_gene: TRBJ2-7; d_gene: TRBD1; abundance: -
CDR3nt: TGCAGCGTGGGACAGGGGGCGGGAGATACGCAGTATTTT; CDR3aa: CSVGQGAGDTQYF; v_gene: TRBV29-1; j_gene: TRBJ2-3; d_gene: TRBD1; abundance: -
CDR3nt: TGTGCCAGCTCACCATTAGAACTAGCGGGAGGTACGGTCAACAATGAGCAGTTCTTC; CDR3aa: CASSPLELAGGTVNNEQFF; v_gene: TRBV18; j_gene: TRBJ2-1; d_gene: TRBD2; abundance: -
CDR3nt: TGTGCCAGCAGCCTGGGACAGCTTAATTCACCCCTCCACTTT; CDR3aa: CASSLGQLNSPLHF; v_gene: TRBV5-4; j_gene: TRBJ1-6; d_gene: TRBD1; abundance: few
CDR3nt: TGTGCCAGCAGCGTAGACCCCAGCTCCAGCACAGATACGCAGTATTTT; CDR3aa: CASSVDPSSSTDTQYF; v_gene: TRBV9; j_gene: TRBJ2-3; d_gene: -; abundance: -
CDR3nt: TGTGCCAGCAGCTTCGGACTAGACTTCGAGCAGTACTTC; CDR3aa: CASSFGLDFEQYF; v_gene: TRBV7-8; j_gene: TRBJ2-7; d_gene: TRBD2; abundance: -
CDR3nt: TGTGCCAGCAGGGGAAACAGGGGGCCGAGGAATGGTCAGCCCCAGCATTTT; CDR3aa: CASRGNRGPRNGQPQHF; v_gene: TRBV2; j_gene: TRBJ1-5; d_gene: TRBD1; abundance: few
CDR3nt: TGTGCCAGCAGATTTTCGGATACGCAGTATTTT; CDR3aa: CASRFSDTQYF; v_gene: TRBV6-6; j_gene: TRBJ2-3; d_gene: -; abundance: large
CDR3nt: TGTGCCAGCAGTTTTTACAGGACAGGGTATGGCTACACCTTC; CDR3aa: CASSFYRTGYGYTF; v_gene: TRBV28; j_gene: TRBJ1-2; d_gene: TRBD1; abundance: -
CDR3nt: TGTGCCAGCAGCCCCCACCAGGGTGGCTACACCTTC; CDR3aa: CASSPHQGGYTF; v_gene: TRBV7-8; j_gene: TRBJ1-2; d_gene: -; abundance: few
CDR3nt: TGTGCCAGCAGCGCCCCGAGTGGGTACGAGCAGTACTTC; CDR3aa: CASSAPSGYEQYF; v_gene: TRBV9; j_gene: TRBJ2-7; d_gene: -; abundance: -
CDR3nt: TGTGCCACCAGTGATTTCCCAGGGAGCTCCTACAATGAGCAGTTCTTC; CDR3aa: CATSDFPGSSYNEQFF; v_gene: TRBV24-1; j_gene: TRBJ2-1; d_gene: -; abundance: few
CDR3nt: TGTGCCAGCAGAGACCTGGAAGATCCCTACAATGAGCAGTTCTTC; CDR3aa: CASRDLEDPYNEQFF; v_gene: TRBV2; j_gene: TRBJ2-1; d_gene: -; abundance: -
CDR3nt: TGTGCCAGCAGCTTAAAAAGAGGGCCGGTTGGCGCCGGGGAGCTGTTTTTT; CDR3aa: CASSLKRGPVGAGELFF; v_gene: TRBV7-9; j_gene: TRBJ2-2; d_gene: -; abundance: few
CDR3nt: TGTGCCAGCAGTTTCCTAGCGGGAGGTCAGGAGACCCAGTACTTC; CDR3aa: CASSFLAGGQETQYF; v_gene: TRBV27; j_gene: TRBJ2-5; d_gene: TRBD2; abundance: once
CDR3nt: TGTGCCATCAGTGATGTAAGTCGGGATACGCAGTATTTT; CDR3aa: CAISDVSRDTQYF; v_gene: TRBV10-3; j_gene: TRBJ2-3; d_gene: -; abundance: medium-sized